These 14 T cell receptor beta chains were all obtained from the same sample, sequenced in a study of lung T cells in sarcoidosis with Löfgren's syndrome. Via MiXCR, TCRdb re-called the reads, giving one row per CDR3 protein. The sample has approximately 20,000 distinct CDR3 sequences, roughly 21% seen once; the top ten hold under 0.9%. The sequenced sample was CD4+ T cells from bronchoalveolar lavage. The receptors derive from a human donor with sarcoidosis (Löfgren's syndrome or another form), or a control subject (not recorded which).

This clonotype was counted between two and nine times. The chain recombines TRBV5-8 with TRBJ1-5; D is unclear. Germline CDR1 is SGHTS and CDR2 is YDEGEE. V was pared by 7 bases and J by 6 bases, with 20 bases between. The CDR3 runs 15 residues. The CDR3 sequence is CASRVEPRVRQPQHF. The CDR3 coding sequence is TGTGCCAGCCGAGTGGAACCGAGGGTTCGTCAGCCCCAGCATTTT.

This clonotype was observed a few times. This could be a read error, since a much larger clone is one nucleotide away. The chain couples TRBV27 to TRBJ2-7, with 7 bases fitting TRBD1. Germline lookup yields CDR1 MNHEY and CDR2 SMNVEV (reference sequence). The CDR3 covers 14 residues. V dropped 6 bases and J dropped 3; count of bases not matched to a gene: 8. CDR3: CASRDRTDSYEQYF. CDR3 bases: TGTGCCAGCAGGGACAGGACAGACAGCTACGAGCAGTACTTC.

With regard to this clonotype: It may be a read error: a sequence one base away is much more abundant. The chain's CDR3 is CATSTGYSYNKQFF. CDR3 nucleotide sequence: TGTGCCACCTCGACAGGCTACTCCTACAATAAGCAGTTCTTC. The rearrangement links TRBV24-1 to TRBJ2-1; tentative D call: TRBD1 (6 bases). This CDR3 comprises 14 residues. Germline CDR1 and CDR2: KGHDR and SFDVKD.

This clonotype was counted at least ten times. The rearrangement links TRBV7-9 to TRBJ2-3; perhaps D is TRBD1 or TRBD2 (5 bases each). The CDR3 runs to 14 residues. The V end was cut by 5 bases, the J end by 0 bases, with 9 bases between. The germline CDR1 and CDR2 sequences are SEHNR and FQNEAQ (reference sequence). CDR3 coding DNA: TGTGCCAGCAGCATGGGGGACAGCACAGATACGCAGTATTTT. Translation gives CASSMGDSTDTQYF.

This clonotype was counted ten times or more. This sequence joins TRBV28 and TRBJ1-2; 11 positions match TRBD1. Germline values: CDR1 MDHEN, CDR2 SYDVKM. The CDR3 contains 17 residues. With V trimmed by 6 bases and J by 8 bases, 17 bases remained unmatched. The chain's CDR3 is CASSSKSSGQGARGYTF. The CDR3 nucleotides read TGTGCCAGCAGCTCTAAGTCTTCCGGACAGGGGGCGCGGGGCTACACCTTC.

As concerns this clonotype: The junction departs from germline at one end; a sequencing error may be responsible. The V and J genes are TRBV6-6 and TRBJ1-1; D gene unclear. CDR3 length: 13 residues. CDR1 MNHNY and CDR2 SVGAGI come from the germline V gene (reference sequence). CDR3: CAGSLLSSAEAFF. CDR3 bases: TGTGCCGGCAGTTTGCTCAGCAGCGCTGAAGCTTTCTTT.

This clonotype has a handful of counts. This chain connects TRBV7-9 to TRBJ1-4, with D maybe TRBD1 (5 bases). The germline V and J ends were trimmed by 4 bases and 5 bases, with 14 bases remaining between them. The CDR3 is 15 amino acids. Germline CDR1 reads SEHNR; CDR2 reads FQNEAQ (reference sequence). Written as DNA, the CDR3 is TGTGCCAGCAGCTATCGGGACTTCTTCAATGAAAAACTGTTTTTT. This encodes CASSYRDFFNEKLFF.

This clonotype has a handful of counts. This chain joins TRBV5-6 and TRBJ2-1; 11 bases align to TRBD2. The CDR3 runs to 15 residues. Trimming took 4 bases from V and 8 from J; bases not matched to a gene: 8. Germline CDR1 SGHDT, CDR2 YYEEEE. DNA of the CDR3: TGTGCCAGCAGCGATAGCGGGAGGGCGACGGATGAGCAGTTCTTC. This codes for CASSDSGRATDEQFF.

To note about this clonotype: A much larger clone is a single base away; this may be a read error. The CDR3 is CSAGDRASGEQSF. DNA of the CDR3: TGCAGTGCTGGGGACAGGGCATCGGGAGAGCAGTCCTTC. The rearrangement links TRBV20-1 to TRBJ2-1, with TRBD1 matching over 9 bases. The CDR3 extends over 13 amino acids. Looked up from germline, CDR1 is DFQATT and CDR2 is SNEGSKA (reference sequence).

This clonotype occurred many times. The chain has TRBV4-3 and TRBJ1-4, with D uncertain. The CDR3 is 15 amino acids. Germline V CDR1 and CDR2: LGHNA, YSLEER. Trimming pared 0 bases from V and 0 bases from J, leaving 5 bases between. The CDR3 nucleotides are TGCGCCAGCAGCCAAGACCGCTCAACTAATGAAAAACTGTTTTTT. Encoded protein: CASSQDRSTNEKLFF.

The rearrangement uses TRBV12-3 or TRBV12-4 and TRBJ2-1; D unresolved. Deletions cut 2 bases from V and 0 bases from J, with 8 bases between. The CDR3 sequence is 15 residues long. CDR3 protein: CASSLLAVSYNEQFF. DNA for the CDR3: TGTGCCAGCAGTTTACTCGCGGTCTCCTACAATGAGCAGTTCTTC.

In this sample, this clonotype turned up many times. The chain employs TRBV20-1 and TRBJ2-1, with D unresolved. Germline V lookup: CDR1 DFQATT, CDR2 SNEGSKA (reference sequence). This CDR3 is 17 amino acids long. Trimming removed 0 bases from V and 6 bases from J, with 21 bases in between. DNA for the CDR3: TGCAGTGCTAGAGATTCCCCACTACAAGGCTTTTCCAATGAGCAGTTCTTC. The encoded protein is CSARDSPLQGFSNEQFF.

This clonotype is labeled as medium-sized. V and J are TRBV6-1 and TRBJ1-2, with a weak D call TRBD1 (6 bases). The ends were cut back, 6 bases at V and 6 bases at J, with 17 bases in the middle. Germline V lookup: CDR1 MNHNS, CDR2 SASEGT. CDR3 size: 14 residues. CDR3 coding DNA: TGTGCCAGCAGACCAACACAGGGTATGGATGGCTACACCTTC. Translated, it gives CASRPTQGMDGYTF.

This clonotype has only a few counts. The rearrangement joins TRBV12-3 or TRBV12-4 to TRBJ1-5, with TRBD1 as a possible D gene (6 bases). Trimming cost V 5 bases and J 1 base, with 12 bases left between them. This CDR3 has 15 residues. CDR3 residues: CASSAQGGSNQPQHF. CDR3 DNA sequence: TGTGCCAGCAGTGCACAGGGAGGGAGCAATCAGCCCCAGCATTTT.